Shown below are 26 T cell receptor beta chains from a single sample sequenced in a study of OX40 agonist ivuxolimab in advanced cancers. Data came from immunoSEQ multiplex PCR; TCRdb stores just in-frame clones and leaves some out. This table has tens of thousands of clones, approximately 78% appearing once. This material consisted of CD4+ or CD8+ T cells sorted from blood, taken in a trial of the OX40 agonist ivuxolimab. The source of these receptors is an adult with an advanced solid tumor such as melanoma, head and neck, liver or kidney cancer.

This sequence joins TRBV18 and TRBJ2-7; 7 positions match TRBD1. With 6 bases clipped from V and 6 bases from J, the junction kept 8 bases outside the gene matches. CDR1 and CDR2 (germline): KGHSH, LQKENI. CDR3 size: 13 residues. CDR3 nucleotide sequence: TGTGCCAGCTCCCGAGGGACAGCAACCGAGCAGTACTTC. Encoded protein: CASSRGTATEQYF. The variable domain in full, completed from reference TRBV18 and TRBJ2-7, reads NAGVMQNPRHLVRRRGQEARLRCSPMKGHSHVYWYRQLPEEGLKFMVYLQKENIIDESGMPKERFSAEFPKEGPSILRIQQVVRGDSAAYFCASSRGTATEQYFGPGTRLTVT.

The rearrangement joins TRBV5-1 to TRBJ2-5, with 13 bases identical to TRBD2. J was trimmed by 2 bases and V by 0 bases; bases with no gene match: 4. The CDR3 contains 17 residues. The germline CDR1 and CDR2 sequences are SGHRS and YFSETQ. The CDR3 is CASSLGLAGGDQETQYF. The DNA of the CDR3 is TGCGCCAGCAGCTTGGGACTAGCGGGGGGAGATCAAGAGACCCAGTACTTC.

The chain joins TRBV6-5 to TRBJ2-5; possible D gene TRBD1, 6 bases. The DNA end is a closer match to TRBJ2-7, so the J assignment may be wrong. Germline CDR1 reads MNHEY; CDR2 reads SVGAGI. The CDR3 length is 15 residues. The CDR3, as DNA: TGTGCCAGCAGAAACCTGGGGACACTCAAACCCGAGCAGTACTTC. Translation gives CASRNLGTLKPEQYF.

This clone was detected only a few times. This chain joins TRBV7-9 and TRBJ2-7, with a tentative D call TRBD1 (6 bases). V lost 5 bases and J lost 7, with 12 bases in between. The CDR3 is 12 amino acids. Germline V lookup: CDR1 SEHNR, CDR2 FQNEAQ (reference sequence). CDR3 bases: TGTGCCAGCAGCGTAACTAGGGGGGAGCAGTACTTC. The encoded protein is CASSVTRGEQYF.

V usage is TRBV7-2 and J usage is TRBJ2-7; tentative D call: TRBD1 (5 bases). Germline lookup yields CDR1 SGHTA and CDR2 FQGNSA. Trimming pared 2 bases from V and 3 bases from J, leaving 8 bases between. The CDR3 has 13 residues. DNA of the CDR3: TGTGCCAGCAGCTTACACCAGGGCTACGAGCAGTACTTC. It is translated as CASSLHQGYEQYF.

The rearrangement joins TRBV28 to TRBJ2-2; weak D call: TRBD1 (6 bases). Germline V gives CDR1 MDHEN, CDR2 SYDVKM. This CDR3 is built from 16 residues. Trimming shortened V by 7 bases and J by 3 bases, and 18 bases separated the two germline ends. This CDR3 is CASTHLGGLYTGELFF. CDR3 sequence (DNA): TGTGCCAGCACCCACTTAGGGGGTTTATACACCGGGGAGCTGTTTTTT.

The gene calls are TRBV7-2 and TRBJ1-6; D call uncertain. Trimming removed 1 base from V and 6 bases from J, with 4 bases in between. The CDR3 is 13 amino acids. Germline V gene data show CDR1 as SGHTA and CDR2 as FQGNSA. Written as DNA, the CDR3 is TGTGCCAGCAGCTTAGGGGGTAATTCACCCCTCCACTTT. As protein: CASSLGGNSPLHF.

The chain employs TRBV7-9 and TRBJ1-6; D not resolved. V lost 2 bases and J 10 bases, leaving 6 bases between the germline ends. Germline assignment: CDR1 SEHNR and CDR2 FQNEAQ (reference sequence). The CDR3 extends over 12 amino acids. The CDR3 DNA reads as TGTGCCAGCAGCTTACAACAGTCACCCCTCCACTTT. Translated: CASSLQQSPLHF.

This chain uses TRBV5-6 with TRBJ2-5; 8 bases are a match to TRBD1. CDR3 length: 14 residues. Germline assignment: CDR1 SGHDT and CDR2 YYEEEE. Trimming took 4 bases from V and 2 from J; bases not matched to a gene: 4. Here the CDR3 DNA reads TGTGCCAGCAGCCGGACAGGGATACAAGAGACCCAGTACTTC. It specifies CASSRTGIQETQYF.

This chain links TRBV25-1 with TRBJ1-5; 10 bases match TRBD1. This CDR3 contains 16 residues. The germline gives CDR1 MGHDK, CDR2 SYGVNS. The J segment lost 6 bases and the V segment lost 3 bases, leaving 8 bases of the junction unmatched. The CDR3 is CASSDGTGASGQPQHF. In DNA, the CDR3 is TGTGCCAGCAGTGACGGGACAGGGGCATCGGGTCAGCCCCAGCATTTT.

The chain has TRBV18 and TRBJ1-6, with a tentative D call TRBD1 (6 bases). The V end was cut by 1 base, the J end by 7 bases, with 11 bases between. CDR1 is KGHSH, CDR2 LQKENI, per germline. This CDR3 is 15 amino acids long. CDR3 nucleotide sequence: TGTGCCAGCTCACCACAAGGGACACCGAATTCACCCCTCCACTTT. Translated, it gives CASSPQGTPNSPLHF.

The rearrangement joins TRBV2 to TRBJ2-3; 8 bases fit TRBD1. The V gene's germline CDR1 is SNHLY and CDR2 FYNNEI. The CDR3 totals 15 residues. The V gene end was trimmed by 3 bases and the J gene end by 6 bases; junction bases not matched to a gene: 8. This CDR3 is CASSDRTGRGDTQYF. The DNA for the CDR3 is TGTGCCAGCAGTGATAGGACAGGGAGAGGGGATACGCAGTATTTT. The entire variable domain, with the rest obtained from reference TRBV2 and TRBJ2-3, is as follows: EPEVTQTPSHQVTQMGQEVILRCVPISNHLYFYWYRQILGQKVEFLVSFYNNEISEKSEIFDDQFSVERPDGSNFTLKIRSTKLEDSAMYFCASSDRTGRGDTQYFGPGTRLTVL.

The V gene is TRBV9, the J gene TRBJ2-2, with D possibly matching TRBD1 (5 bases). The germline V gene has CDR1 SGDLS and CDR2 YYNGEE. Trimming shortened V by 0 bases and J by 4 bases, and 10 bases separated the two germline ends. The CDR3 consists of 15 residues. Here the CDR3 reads CASSVGWTTTGELFF. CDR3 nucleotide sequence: TGTGCCAGCAGCGTAGGATGGACAACCACCGGGGAGCTGTTTTTT.

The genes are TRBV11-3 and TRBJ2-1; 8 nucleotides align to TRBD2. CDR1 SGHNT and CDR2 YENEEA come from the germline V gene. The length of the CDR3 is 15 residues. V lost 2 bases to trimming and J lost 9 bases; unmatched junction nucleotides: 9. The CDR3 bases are TGTGCCAGCAGCTTACACGGGGGGGCCACAGGTGAGCAGTTCTTC. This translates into CASSLHGGATGEQFF.

The chain's CDR3 is CASSLRRGGGEYNEQFF. CDR3 DNA sequence: TGTGCCAGCAGCCTCCGCCGGGGCGGGGGGGAATACAATGAGCAGTTCTTC. The chain recombines TRBV13 with TRBJ2-1; TRBD2 aligns across 9 bases. V trimming: 5 bases; J trimming: 4 bases; junction bases outside the gene matches: 12. Germline-derived CDR1 and CDR2 are PRHDT and FYEKMQ (reference sequence). The CDR3 sequence is 17 residues long. The full variable domain, in which reference TRBV13 and TRBJ2-1 provide the parts outside the CDR3, is AAGVIQSPRHLIKEKRETATLKCYPIPRHDTVYWYQQGPGQDPQFLISFYEKMQSDKGSIPDRFSAQQFSDYHSELNMSSLELGDSALYFCASSLRRGGGEYNEQFFGPGTRLTVL.

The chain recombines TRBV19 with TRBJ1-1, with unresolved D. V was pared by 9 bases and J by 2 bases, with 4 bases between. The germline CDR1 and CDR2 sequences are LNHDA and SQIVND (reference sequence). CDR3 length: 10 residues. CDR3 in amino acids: CARVNTEAFF. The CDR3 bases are TGTGCCAGGGTCAACACTGAAGCTTTCTTT.

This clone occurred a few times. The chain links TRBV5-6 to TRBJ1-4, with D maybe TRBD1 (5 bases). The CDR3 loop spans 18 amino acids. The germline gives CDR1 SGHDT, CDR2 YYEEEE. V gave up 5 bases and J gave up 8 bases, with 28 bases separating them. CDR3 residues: CASSPRFNKIGTGEKLFF. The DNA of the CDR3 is TGTGCCAGCAGTCCAAGGTTCAACAAAATTGGGACTGGGGAAAAACTGTTTTTT.

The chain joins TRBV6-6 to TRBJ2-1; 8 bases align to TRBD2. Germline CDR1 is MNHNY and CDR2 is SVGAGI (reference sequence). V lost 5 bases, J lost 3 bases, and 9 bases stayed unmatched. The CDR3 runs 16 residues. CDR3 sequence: CASSTSGGANYNEQFF. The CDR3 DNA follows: TGTGCCAGCAGTACCTCCGGGGGGGCAAACTACAATGAGCAGTTCTTC.

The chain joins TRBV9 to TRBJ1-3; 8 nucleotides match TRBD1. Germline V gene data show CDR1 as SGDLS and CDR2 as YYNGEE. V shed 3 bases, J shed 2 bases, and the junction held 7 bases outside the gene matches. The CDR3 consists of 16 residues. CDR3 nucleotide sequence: TGTGCCAGCAGCGAAACCGGGACAGGTGCTGGAAACACCATATATTTT. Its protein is CASSETGTGAGNTIYF. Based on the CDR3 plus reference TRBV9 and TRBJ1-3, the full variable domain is DSGVTQTPKHLITATGQRVTLRCSPRSGDLSVYWYQQSLDQGLQFLIQYYNGEERAKGNILERFSAQQFPDLHSELNLSSLELGDSALYFCASSETGTGAGNTIYFGEGSWLTVV.

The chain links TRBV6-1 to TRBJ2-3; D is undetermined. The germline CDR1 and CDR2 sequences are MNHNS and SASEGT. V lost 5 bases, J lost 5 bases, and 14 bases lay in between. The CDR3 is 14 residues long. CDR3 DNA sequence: TGTGCCAGCAGTTCGAACTCGTTGGAAGATACGCAGTATTTT. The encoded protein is CASSSNSLEDTQYF.

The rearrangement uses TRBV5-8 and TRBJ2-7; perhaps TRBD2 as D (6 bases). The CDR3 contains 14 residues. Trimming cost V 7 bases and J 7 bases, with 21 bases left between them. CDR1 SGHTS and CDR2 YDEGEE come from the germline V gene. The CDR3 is CASLPIPGVGEQYF. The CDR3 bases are TGTGCCAGCTTACCCATCCCGGGGGTAGGGGAGCAGTACTTC.

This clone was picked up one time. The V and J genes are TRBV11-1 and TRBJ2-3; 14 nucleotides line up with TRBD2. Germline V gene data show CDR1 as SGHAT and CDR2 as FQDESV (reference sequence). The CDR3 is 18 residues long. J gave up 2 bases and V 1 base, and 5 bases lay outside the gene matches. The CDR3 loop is CASSLGGLAGGVTDTQYF. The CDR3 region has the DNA TGTGCCAGCAGCTTAGGTGGACTAGCGGGGGGAGTCACAGATACGCAGTATTTT. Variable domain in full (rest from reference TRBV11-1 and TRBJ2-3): EAEVAQSPRYKITEKSQAVAFWCDPISGHATLYWYRQILGQGPELLVQFQDESVVDDSQLPKDRFSAERLKGVDSTLKIQPAELGDSAMYLCASSLGGLAGGVTDTQYFGPGTRLTVL.

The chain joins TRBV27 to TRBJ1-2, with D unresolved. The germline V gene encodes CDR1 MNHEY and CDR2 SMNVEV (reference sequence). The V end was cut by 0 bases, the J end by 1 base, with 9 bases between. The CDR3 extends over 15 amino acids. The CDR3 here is CASSLSMRINYGYTF. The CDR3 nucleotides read TGTGCCAGCAGTTTATCGATGAGGATTAACTATGGCTACACCTTC.

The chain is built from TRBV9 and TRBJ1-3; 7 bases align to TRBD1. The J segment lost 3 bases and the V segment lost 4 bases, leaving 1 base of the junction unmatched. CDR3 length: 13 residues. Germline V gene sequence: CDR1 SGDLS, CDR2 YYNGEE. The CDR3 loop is CASSRDSGNTIYF. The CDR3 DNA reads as TGTGCCAGCAGCCGGGACAGTGGAAACACCATATATTTT.

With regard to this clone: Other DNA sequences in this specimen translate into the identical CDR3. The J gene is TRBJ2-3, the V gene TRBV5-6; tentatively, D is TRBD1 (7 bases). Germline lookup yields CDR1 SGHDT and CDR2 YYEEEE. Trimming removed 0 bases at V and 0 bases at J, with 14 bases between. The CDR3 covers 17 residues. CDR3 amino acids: CASSLEGRGTSTDTQYF. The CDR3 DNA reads TGTGCCAGCAGCTTGGAGGGCAGGGGGACTAGCACAGATACGCAGTATTTT.

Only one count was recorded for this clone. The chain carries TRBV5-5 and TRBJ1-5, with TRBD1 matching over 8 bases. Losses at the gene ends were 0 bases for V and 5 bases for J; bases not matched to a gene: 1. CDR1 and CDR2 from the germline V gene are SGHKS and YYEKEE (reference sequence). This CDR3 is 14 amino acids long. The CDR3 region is CASSLATGDQPQHF. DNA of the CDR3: TGTGCCAGCAGCTTGGCGACAGGGGATCAGCCCCAGCATTTT.